One sample yielded the 11 T cell receptor beta chains listed below, sequenced in a study of blood T cells in healthy people across ages (dated by TCRdb to between 2014 and 2016). The library was built by means of 5' RACE. Sequencing used an Illumina HiSeq 2500. The second PCR ran for about 6 to 11 cycles and used a J-beta primer mix along with a sample-barcoded 5' primer. TCRdb cleaned the public reads at Q25 with fastp, built clones with MiXCR and kept in-frame beta chains. Rows are unified per CDR3 protein, each entry keeping the most common DNA and genes. This sample lists 800,000 to 950,000 distinct CDR3 sequences; about 27% were detected once. Together, the top ten hold 10% of the sample. The sample was also reused in another study, on T cells of mothers and their children.

The sequencing input was blood. The receptors come from a woman aged 35 to 49 in good health.

In its sample, this clonotype was seen many times. The J gene is TRBJ1-2, the V gene TRBV29-1; TRBD1 is a possible D gene (5 bases). This CDR3 comprises 13 residues. V lost 4 bases and J 4 bases, leaving 13 bases between the germline ends. Germline V gives CDR1 SQVTM, CDR2 ANQGSEA. CDR3 in DNA: TGCAGCGTTGTTTACAGGAGGGGCTATGGCTACACCTTC. Its translation: CSVVYRRGYGYTF.

The table lists this clonotype with a few counts. This chain joins TRBV10-3 and TRBJ2-2; D might be TRBD1 (6 bases). This CDR3 has 16 amino acids. The ends were cut back, 4 bases at V and 1 base at J, with 13 bases in the middle. Germline V gives CDR1 ENHRY, CDR2 SYGVKD. This CDR3 is CAISVGQGRNTGELFF. CDR3 bases: TGTGCCATCAGTGTGGGGCAGGGGAGGAACACCGGGGAGCTGTTTTTT.

The chain joins TRBV20-1 to TRBJ2-1; TRBD2 agrees at 9 bases. Trimming cost V 6 bases and J 7 bases; bases outside gene matches: 7. CDR1 is DFQATT and CDR2 is SNEGSKA in the germline V gene (reference sequence). The CDR3 has 13 residues. CDR3 amino acids: CSAPAGGRNEQFF. The DNA of the CDR3 is TGCAGTGCCCCAGCGGGGGGCCGAAATGAGCAGTTCTTC.

In regard to this clonotype: Since a much larger clone is just one base distant, this may be a read error. J is TRBJ2-5 and V is TRBV6-2 or TRBV6-3; TRBD1 matches at 7 bases. V shed 6 bases, J shed 11 bases, and the junction held 15 bases outside the gene matches. The germline V gene encodes CDR1 MNHEY and CDR2 SVGEGT. The CDR3 has 14 residues. CDR3 DNA: TGTGCCAGCAGCCGAACAGGGGCCTACAATGAGCAGTACTTC. Encoded protein: CASSRTGAYNEQYF.

This clonotype was detected only a few times. V and J are TRBV7-2 and TRBJ1-1; maybe TRBD1 (5 bases). CDR1 SGHTA and CDR2 FQGNSA come from the germline V gene. V was trimmed by 1 base and J by 4 bases, leaving 13 bases between them. This CDR3 has 15 residues. As DNA, the CDR3 is TGTGCCAGCAGCTTAGAAGGGGTAATGGGCACTGAAGCTTTCTTT. Its translation is CASSLEGVMGTEAFF.

V and J are TRBV9 and TRBJ2-5; tentatively, D is TRBD1 (5 bases). Germline lookup yields CDR1 SGDLS and CDR2 YYNGEE. There are 16 residues in the CDR3. V shed 1 base and J shed 1 base, with 14 bases lying between them. The CDR3 DNA reads as TGTGCCAGCAGCGTAAGTGGCAGGGCCCTCCAAGAGACCCAGTACTTC. Protein product: CASSVSGRALQETQYF.

The chain employs TRBV6-2 or TRBV6-3 and TRBJ2-5, with D perhaps matching TRBD2 (6 bases). CDR3 size: 15 residues. Trimming took 6 bases from V and 2 from J, leaving 16 bases between them. CDR1 is MNHEY, CDR2 SVGEGT, per germline. The CDR3 DNA reads as TGTGCCAGCAGCTCCTACTACAGCGGGCAAGAGACCCAGTACTTC. Amino acids: CASSSYYSGQETQYF.

The rearrangement joins TRBV6-5 to TRBJ2-1; 10 positions agree with TRBD1. Trimming removed 0 bases from V and 6 bases from J; junction bases left unmatched: 5. Germline V gene data show CDR1 as MNHEY and CDR2 as SVGAGI. This CDR3 has 16 amino acids. The CDR3 coding sequence is TGTGCCAGCAGTTACTCCGGGACAGGGGCATTCAATGAGCAGTTCTTC. This encodes CASSYSGTGAFNEQFF.

Comments on this clonotype: One junction end disagrees with the germline gene, perhaps due to a read error. The V and J genes are TRBV12-3 or TRBV12-4 and TRBJ2-3; 7 bases fit TRBD1. The CDR3 is 13 residues long. CDR3 sequence: CATLAVGTDTQYF. CDR3 DNA sequence: TGTGCCACCTTGGCAGTGGGGACAGATACGCAATATTTT.

This clonotype was counted between two and nine times. V gene TRBV20-1 combines with J gene TRBJ1-2; D uncertain. V lost 5 bases, J lost 5 bases, and 9 bases lay in between. Germline-derived CDR1 and CDR2 are DFQATT and SNEGSKA (reference sequence). The CDR3 has 11 amino acids. The CDR3 spells CSAGGRYGYTF. CDR3 DNA sequence: TGCAGTGCTGGAGGGCGGTATGGCTACACCTTC.

This clonotype was seen a handful of times. The chain employs TRBV18 and TRBJ1-1, with D possibly being TRBD1 (6 bases). V was clipped by 1 base and J by 5 bases, with 14 bases between them. This CDR3 comprises 15 residues. Looked up from germline, CDR1 is KGHSH and CDR2 is LQKENI. The CDR3 nucleotides read TGTGCCAGCTCACCACTTGAGGGGGGAGGTACTGAAGCTTTCTTT. Amino acids: CASSPLEGGGTEAFF.